This is a list of T cell receptor beta chains from one sample in a study of human T cells and chemical hapten exposure. TCRdb reprocessed the RACE reads with MiXCR, giving one entry per CDR3 protein. The table includes around 120,000 distinct CDR3 sequences, approximately 13% detected once. This sample comprised whole blood, obtained in connection with sensitization to the hapten diphenylcyclopropenone (DPC). These TCRs come from a woman aged 18-29 years with alopecia areata. Some clones in this sample may be carry-over from other donors' samples. Each CDR3 is given with its conserved first and last residue. A D gene is named only where the DNA matches it firmly. Clone size appears in some rows only: once, few, many, or a class for an expanded clone.

D	size	V	J	CDR3	DNA
-	many	TRBV12-3/TRBV12-4	TRBJ2-3	CASSPTVSTDTQYF	TGTGCCAGCAGTCCCACGGTTAGCACAGATACGCAGTATTTT
-	few	TRBV7-2	TRBJ1-6	CASHRPSSSYNSPLHF	TGTGCCAGCCATAGACCGTCAAGCTCCTATAATTCACCCCTCCACTTT
-	few	TRBV20-1	TRBJ2-1	CSASMGSSYNEQFF	TGCAGTGCTAGTATGGGGAGCTCCTACAATGAGCAGTTCTTC
TRBD1	once	TRBV7-6	TRBJ2-7	CASSKLEGQGDYEQYF	TGTGCCAGCAGCAAATTAGAGGGACAGGGGGACTACGAGCAGTACTTC
TRBD2	many	TRBV7-6	TRBJ2-3	CASSRMQSSGGGTDTQYF	TGTGCCAGCAGTCGAATGCAATCTTCTGGGGGGGGCACAGATACGCAGTATTTT
-	-	TRBV18	TRBJ1-4	CASSPPPRNEKLFF	TGTGCCAGCTCACCACCCCCCAGAAATGAAAAACTGTTTTTT
TRBD1	-	TRBV25-1	TRBJ2-7	CASSLTRDRGDTYEQYF	TGTGCCAGCAGTTTGACCCGGGACAGGGGGGACACCTACGAGCAGTACTTC
TRBD1	few	TRBV20-1	TRBJ2-3	CSARDSWTGGRDTQYF	TGCAGTGCTAGAGATTCCTGGACAGGGGGCCGGGATACGCAGTATTTT
-	few	TRBV6-6	TRBJ2-3	CASSYSDYATDTQYF	TGTGCCAGCAGTTACTCAGACTATGCGACAGATACGCAGTATTTT
-	many	TRBV5-1	TRBJ1-6	CASSWGGDSNSPLHF	TGCGCCAGCAGCTGGGGAGGAGACTCTAATTCACCCCTCCACTTT
-	many	TRBV3-1	TRBJ1-6	CASSQEAPGNRDSPLHF	TGTGCCAGCAGCCAAGAGGCCCCAGGGAATAGGGATTCACCCCTCCACTTT
TRBD1	many	TRBV5-1	TRBJ1-6	CASSDGQGVGDSPLHF	TGCGCCAGCAGCGATGGACAGGGAGTGGGGGATTCACCCCTCCACTTT
-	-	TRBV10-3	TRBJ2-1	CAISDRVNYNEQFF	TGTGCCATCAGTGACCGGGTAAACTACAATGAGCAGTTCTTC
TRBD1	few	TRBV11-2	TRBJ2-7	CASSPDSGTGTYEQYF	TGTGCCAGCAGCCCGGACTCCGGGACAGGGACGTACGAGCAGTACTTC
-	-	TRBV6-2/TRBV6-3	TRBJ1-1	CASSYVGGTEAFF	TGTGCCAGCAGTTACGTGGGAGGCACTGAAGCTTTCTTT
TRBD1	many	TRBV11-2	TRBJ1-1	CASSYDLGQGLTEAFF	TGTGCCAGCAGCTACGATTTGGGACAGGGGCTCACTGAAGCTTTCTTT
-	few	TRBV5-1	TRBJ2-7	CASSLSIVGEQYF	TGCGCCAGCAGCTTGTCTATCGTCGGCGAGCAGTACTTC
-	-	TRBV15	TRBJ1-4	CATSREAAPGGEKLFF	TGTGCCACCAGTCGAGAGGCGGCTCCCGGCGGTGAAAAACTGTTTTTT
-	-	TRBV2	TRBJ1-5	CASSGSNSNQPQHF	TGTGCCAGCAGTGGCAGTAATAGCAATCAGCCCCAGCATTTT
TRBD2	-	TRBV27	TRBJ2-3	CASSSVTSGYTQYF	TGTGCCAGCAGTTCCGTGACTAGCGGGTATACGCAGTATTTT
-	-	TRBV11-2	TRBJ1-5	CASSLGRGQPQHF	TGTGCCAGCAGCTTAGGCAGGGGCCAGCCCCAGCATTTT
-	few	TRBV29-1	TRBJ2-7	CSIRTGIEQYF	TGCAGCATCCGGACTGGAATCGAGCAGTACTTC
-	-	TRBV6-2/TRBV6-3	TRBJ2-1	CASTTRGRITYNEQFF	TGTGCCAGCACCACACGAGGGAGAATTACCTACAATGAGCAGTTCTTC
-	few	TRBV28	TRBJ2-7	CASSLWAGGKDEQYF	TGTGCCAGCAGTTTATGGGCAGGAGGTAAGGACGAGCAGTACTTC
TRBD1	-	TRBV30	TRBJ1-2	CAWLTGAYGYTF	TGTGCCTGGTTGACAGGGGCCTATGGCTACACCTTC
-	many	TRBV5-4	TRBJ2-7	CASSPRRDRGYEQYF	TGTGCCAGCAGCCCTAGGAGGGACAGAGGGTACGAGCAGTACTTC
-	-	TRBV6-2/TRBV6-3	TRBJ1-1	CASRVQGPTEAFF	TGTGCCAGCAGGGTACAGGGTCCCACTGAAGCTTTCTTT